The sequence of this T cell receptor beta chain was determined in a study of T cells after posttransplantation cyclophosphamide. Notes on the study in general: Donor CD8+ memory clones often dominated recipient blood repertoires at later times. Recipient CMV seropositivity and CMV reactivation strongly tracked TRB clonality. Tissue-infiltrating T cells from skin or gut overlapped little with blood T cells.

Remarks on this clone: The target antigen is unknown.

Libraries were prepared by immunoSEQ multiplex PCR; TCRdb keeps only in-frame clonotypes and omits some of them. The repertoire holds roughly 20,000 clones, with 98% as singletons. V was cut by 2 bases and J by 6 bases, with 14 bases left in between. CDR1 is SEHNR, CDR2 FQNEAQ, per germline (reference sequence). The CDR3 is made up of 15 amino acids. Cells defined as naive were viable CD3+CD4+ or CD3+CD8+ and CCR7+CD45RA+CD45RO-CD95-CD27+CD28+. Input material: naive CD4+ T cells sorted from PBMCs. This sequence joins TRBV7-9 and TRBJ2-1, with TRBD2 as a possible D gene (6 bases). The receptor's source is a man aged 35 to 55 in good health, CMV-negative, and a related stem cell transplant donor. The CDR3: CASSLREASLNEQFF. CDR3 in DNA: TGTGCCAGCAGCTTAAGGGAGGCTAGCCTCAATGAGCAGTTCTTC.